This TCR beta chain derives from a study of blood T cell repertoires in COVID-19 (dated by TCRdb to 2018 to 2020). Turning to the overall study: Samples covering the acute and convalescent phases of COVID-19 were provided by collaborators in the United States, Italy and Spain. The prospective study material was composed of cDNA or gDNA derived from T cells, B-cell-depleted T cells, or PBMCs. The dataset comprised deeply sampled blood TCRbeta repertoires from subjects exposed to, actively infected with, or recovered from COVID-19. The repertoires were made available in a free public database intended to serve as a resource for research on the immune response to SARS-CoV-2. Samples were obtained from the ongoing ImmuneRACE study (first 160 participants) and from 1,254 subjects provided by 6 global collaborators. The sample metadata nearly always contained a de-identified subject ID, COVID-19 status, age in years and sex. Where available, HLA class I and class II types were obtained from metadata supplied by the sample provider rather than from assay-based typing.

Concerning this clone: The antigen this receptor binds is unknown. Nothing much larger sits one base from this clone, and base qualities are not available.

TCRbeta CDR3 regions were amplified from genomic DNA using the immunoSEQ Assay, a bias-controlled multiplex PCR. The source study handled its data this way. The number of nucleated cells in each sample was estimated by amplification of reference gene primers within the assay. Sequence reads were collapsed and filtered to measure the absolute abundance of every unique TCRbeta CDR3 rearrangement. Productive Simpson clonality was computed per sample as the square root of Simpson's diversity index over productive rearrangements. Entries here come from immuneACCESS through TCRdb and include only in-frame sequences with V and J called. Some clones fail to appear in such tables; in the studies checked, an unresolved V gene covers under half of the shortfall, and the cause of the remainder is unknown. V and J calls and clone size come straight from that table; D and trimming were deduced from the DNA. Here the sample has under 300,000 clones; 82% occur a single time. The ten largest clones take up approximately 5% of the sample.

The collaborating institutions used their own protocols to collect whole blood in K2EDTA tubes. Collaborator samples were shipped for TCRbeta analysis as frozen whole blood, isolated PBMCs, or DNA extracted from either sample type. The germline ends are 17 bases apart after V is trimmed by 4 bases and J by 2 bases. Inclusive of the bounding cysteine and phenylalanine, the CDR3 is 16 residues long. Only the CDR3 DNA is retained, 48 bases long and in frame from the first base. Sequences LNHDA (CDR1) and SQIVND (CDR2) are obtained from the germline V gene (reference sequence). What the research found in general, with its limitations: The amount of clinical and demographic metadata varied by source and participant and was provided uncurated.

This TCR came from a woman of 80 years or more with active or convalescent COVID-19. The chain joins TRBV19 to TRBJ1-2; the D gene is perhaps TRBD1, from 5 matching bases. The sequenced sample consisted of peripheral blood. The CDR3 has the sequence CASSKPLVTANYGYTF. The DNA sequence is given as TGTGCCAGTAGTAAACCCCTCGTGACAGCAAACTATGGCTACACCTTC.